These 21 T cell receptor beta chains share one sample of origin, sequenced in a study of cytomegalovirus exposure and HLA in healthy donors. PCR amplification relied on 60 Vbeta primers (plus 13 Jbeta primers). Only in-frame clones appear in the TCRdb table, and some are missing; sequencing was by immunoSEQ multiplex PCR. Its table records 100,000 to 150,000 clones. The specimen sequenced was PBMCs. The origin of the receptors is a man younger than 30 in good health and CMV-seronegative.

The J gene is TRBJ1-2, the V gene TRBV27, with a possible D match to TRBD1 (6 bases). The CDR3 loop spans 15 amino acids. V was clipped by 4 bases and J by 3 bases, with 15 bases between them. The germline V gene encodes CDR1 MNHEY and CDR2 SMNVEV (reference sequence). The CDR3 DNA follows: TGTGCCAGCAGTTCCCGGACAGCCTCAGACTATGGCTACACCTTC. This translates into CASSSRTASDYGYTF.

This sequence joins TRBV7-8 and TRBJ2-5; TRBD1 agrees at 8 bases. V was clipped by 4 bases and J by 4 bases; unmatched bases: 5. The CDR3 spans 14 residues. Germline V gives CDR1 SGHVS, CDR2 FQNEAQ. This CDR3 reads CASSSTGQAETQYF. The DNA for the CDR3 is TGTGCCAGCAGCTCCACGGGACAGGCAGAGACCCAGTACTTC.

The rearrangement joins TRBV18 to TRBJ2-5; D unclear. Germline CDR1 KGHSH, CDR2 LQKENI. CDR3 length equals 15 residues. The V end was cut by 3 bases, the J end by 3 bases, with 14 bases between. CDR3 sequence reads: CASSPFPETKETQYF. CDR3 DNA sequence: TGTGCCAGCTCACCTTTTCCAGAAACGAAAGAGACCCAGTACTTC.

This chain connects TRBV2 to TRBJ2-5; the D gene is possibly TRBD1 (6 bases). The V gene lost 8 bases and the J gene lost 3 bases, with 13 bases spanning the gap. The CDR3 is 13 amino acids. CDR1 SNHLY and CDR2 FYNNEI come from the germline V gene. CDR3: CASGRDTEETQYF. In DNA, the CDR3 is TGTGCCAGCGGCCGGGACACCGAAGAGACCCAGTACTTC.

A word on this clone: At one of its ends the junction is not consistent with the germline gene, which may arise from a read error. The gene calls are TRBV5-4 and TRBJ1-1, with D tentatively TRBD1 (6 bases). CDR3 length: 16 residues. Germline CDR1 and CDR2: SGHNT and YYREEE (reference sequence). CDR3 sequence (DNA): TGTGCCAGCACCTTGTCGGGGGGGGCGGGGAACACTGAAGCTTTCTTT. It translates to CASTLSGGAGNTEAFF.

The chain uses TRBV4-3 and TRBJ1-2; D call uncertain. In germline, CDR1 is LGHNA, CDR2 YSLEER. The length of the CDR3 is 17 residues. V lost 0 bases to trimming and J lost 5 bases, with 19 bases between them. The CDR3 sequence: CASSQEPLREIPYGYTF. CDR3 bases: TGCGCCAGCAGCCAAGAACCACTCCGGGAAATTCCGTATGGCTACACCTTC.

The J gene is TRBJ2-7, the V gene TRBV2; 11 bases map to TRBD2. The CDR3 length is 16 residues. Germline values: CDR1 SNHLY, CDR2 FYNNEI. Trimming at V came to 6 bases and at J to 4 bases, leaving 11 bases not matched to a gene. In nucleotides, the CDR3 is TGTGCCAGCAGCGAAACCGGGACTAGCGGAATATACGAGCAGTACTTC. Protein sequence: CASSETGTSGIYEQYF.

The chain carries TRBV9 and TRBJ2-7; the match to TRBD1 covers 9 bases. The CDR3 is 16 amino acids. Germline V gene sequence: CDR1 SGDLS, CDR2 YYNGEE. The J segment lost 5 bases and the V segment lost 4 bases, leaving 13 bases of the junction unmatched. CDR3 nucleotide sequence: TGTGCCAGCAGCCCCCATCTGGGGACAGGGTCCCACGAGCAGTACTTC. Protein product: CASSPHLGTGSHEQYF.

In the case of this clone: The same CDR3 can be traced to other DNA sequences in this sample. The chain uses TRBV4-3 and TRBJ2-7, with D maybe TRBD2 (5 bases). The germline V gene has CDR1 LGHNA and CDR2 YSLEER. This CDR3 spans 13 amino acids. Trimming stripped 6 bases from V and 1 base from J, with 10 bases between. The CDR3 DNA follows: TGCGCCAGCAGTCCCAGCGGTTCCTACGAGCAGTACTTC. Translation: CASSPSGSYEQYF.

The J gene is TRBJ1-5, the V gene TRBV4-2; no clear D. Trimming pared 6 bases from V and 0 bases from J, leaving 9 bases between. CDR1 is LGHNA, CDR2 YNFKEQ, per germline. CDR3 size: 14 residues. CDR3 protein: CASSLSGSNQPQHF. The DNA for the CDR3 is TGTGCCAGCAGTCTGTCCGGTAGCAATCAGCCCCAGCATTTT.

The chain recombines TRBV4-3 with TRBJ1-6, with 8 bases lining up with TRBD1. The CDR3 covers 17 residues. J was trimmed by 4 bases and V by 3 bases; bases with no gene match: 8. Germline V gives CDR1 LGHNA, CDR2 YSLEER. In DNA, the CDR3 is TGCGCCAGCAGCCATTTTGTAGACAGGGGATATAATTCACCCCTCCACTTT. It is translated as CASSHFVDRGYNSPLHF.

The V and J genes are TRBV19 and TRBJ2-3; a weak D match, TRBD2 (6 bases). Germline values: CDR1 LNHDA, CDR2 SQIVND (reference sequence). Trimming shortened V by 6 bases and J by 8 bases, and 18 bases separated the two germline ends. This CDR3 is built from 14 residues. CDR3 sequence: CASRILADTGTQYF. CDR3 sequence (DNA): TGTGCCAGTAGGATACTAGCAGATACCGGTACGCAGTATTTT.

This sequence joins TRBV15 and TRBJ2-5, with TRBD1 identical over 7 bases. The J call is doubtful: the DNA matches TRBJ2-7 better. The CDR3 extends over 16 amino acids. Germline V gene sequence: CDR1 LNHNV, CDR2 YYDKDF (reference sequence). This chain's CDR3 is CATSSGPDRIRYEQYF. In nucleotides, the CDR3 is TGTGCCACCAGCAGTGGCCCGGACAGGATTCGCTACGAGCAGTACTTC.

The chain has TRBV28 and TRBJ1-5, with TRBD1 as a possible D gene (6 bases). CDR3 length equals 15 residues. V shed 4 bases and J shed 4 bases, with 14 bases lying between them. Germline V gene lookup returns CDR1 MDHEN and CDR2 SYDVKM. CDR3 nucleotides: TGTGCCAGCAGTTCTCCAGGGGACGGGAATCAGCCCCAGCATTTT. Its protein product is CASSSPGDGNQPQHF.

The chain uses TRBV28 and TRBJ1-5; D unresolved. Germline V gives CDR1 MDHEN, CDR2 SYDVKM. V was cut by 2 bases and J by 9 bases, with 5 bases left in between. The CDR3 is 11 residues long. The CDR3 reads CASSLGGPQHF. For the CDR3, the DNA is TGTGCCAGCAGTTTAGGAGGGCCCCAGCATTTT.

In DNA, the CDR3 is TGCGCCAGCAGCCAATTCCCGAGCTCCTATAATTCACCCCTCCACTTT. Protein product: CASSQFPSSYNSPLHF. This chain joins TRBV4-1 and TRBJ1-6, with D unresolved. Germline V CDR1 and CDR2: MGHRA, YSYEKL. The germline V and J ends were trimmed by 2 bases and 0 bases, with 8 bases remaining between them. This CDR3 has 16 residues.

The rearrangement uses TRBV5-1 and TRBJ2-1; 8 positions match TRBD1. Germline V gene sequence: CDR1 SGHRS, CDR2 YFSETQ. The trim removed 4 bases at V and 1 base at J, leaving 4 bases unmatched. This CDR3 region has 15 residues. In nucleotides, the CDR3 is TGCGCCAGCAGCCTGACAGGGGTATCCTACAATGAGCAGTTCTTC. This codes for CASSLTGVSYNEQFF.

The genes are TRBV9 and TRBJ2-5, with 7 positions matching TRBD2. CDR3 length: 13 amino acids. After removal of 5 bases from V and 5 bases from J, the junction contained 6 bases not matched to a gene. Germline CDR1 and CDR2: SGDLS and YYNGEE. The CDR3 sequence: CASRPGGSETQYF. CDR3 DNA sequence: TGTGCCAGCAGACCCGGGGGGTCTGAGACCCAGTACTTC. Complete variable domain (other parts from reference TRBV9 and TRBJ2-5): DSGVTQTPKHLITATGQRVTLRCSPRSGDLSVYWYQQSLDQGLQFLIQYYNGEERAKGNILERFSAQQFPDLHSELNLSSLELGDSALYFCASRPGGSETQYFGPGTRLLVL.

V usage is TRBV25-1 and J usage is TRBJ2-1, with D perhaps matching TRBD1 (5 bases). Germline lookup yields CDR1 MGHDK and CDR2 SYGVNS. Trimming stripped 3 bases from V and 1 base from J, with 16 bases between. This CDR3 contains 17 residues. The CDR3 region has the DNA TGTGCCAGCAGTGATTCTAGAGGCAGGGATTCCTACAATGAGCAGTTCTTC. It yields the protein CASSDSRGRDSYNEQFF.

This rearrangement joins TRBV11-3 to TRBJ2-3; 10 positions agree with TRBD1. Germline trimming cut 5 bases from V and 0 bases from J; bases unmatched to any gene: 8. CDR1 is SGHNT and CDR2 is YENEEA in the germline V gene. CDR3 length equals 17 residues. The CDR3: CASSLRPGQGSTDTQYF. For the CDR3, the DNA is TGTGCCAGCAGCCTGAGGCCGGGACAGGGGAGCACAGATACGCAGTATTTT.

The V call is TRBV6-5, the J call TRBJ1-1; D is possibly TRBD1 (5 bases). In germline, CDR1 is MNHEY, CDR2 SVGAGI. CDR3 length: 11 amino acids. V was trimmed by 6 bases and J by 6 bases, leaving 8 bases between them. The CDR3 DNA sequence: TGTGCCAGCAGCGACAGAGCTGAAGCTTTCTTT. Translation gives CASSDRAEAFF.